A selection of T cell receptor beta chains follows, all from one sample in a study of OX40 agonist ivuxolimab in advanced cancers. Sequencing used immunoSEQ multiplex PCR; TCRdb keeps in-frame clones, though not all of them. Of some 60,000 clones in the sample, 85% were seen once. The specimen comprised CD4+ or CD8+ T cells sorted from blood, sampled in a trial of the OX40 agonist ivuxolimab. All receptors come from an adult with an advanced solid tumor such as melanoma, head and neck, liver or kidney cancer. The CDR3 runs from the conserved cysteine through the conserved F or W. The order of the fields is CDR3 protein, V gene, J gene.

CASSLPGAQETQYF	TRBV5-6	TRBJ2-5
CASSRVPGAVNSYEQYF	TRBV7-6	TRBJ2-7
CSVVHPQRAPYEQYF	TRBV29-1	TRBJ2-7
CASSLAGRQETQYF	TRBV5-4	TRBJ2-5
CASSQEGTSGGVQYF	TRBV4-2	TRBJ2-4
CASTRREGLNEQFF	TRBV2	TRBJ2-1
CASSELGRQETQYF	TRBV10-2	TRBJ2-5
CASSLVAGANVLTF	TRBV5-6	TRBJ2-6
CASSLQDRVNYEQYF	TRBV6-6	TRBJ2-7
CASTNLGQQLNEKLFF	TRBV10-2	TRBJ1-4
CASSLEGEAGNEQFF	TRBV11-3	TRBJ2-1
CASSLGRNRDEQYF	TRBV7-8	TRBJ2-7
CASSEAGWAGDGQKLFF	TRBV6-1	TRBJ1-4
CASSGTGGNTIYF	TRBV25-1	TRBJ1-3
CASSIRLDRVHEQYF	TRBV19	TRBJ2-7
CANPRGERDGYTF	TRBV2	TRBJ1-2
CASSLARTSGREGELFF	TRBV5-1	TRBJ2-2
CASSVVAGLSNNEQFF	TRBV9	TRBJ2-1
CASSLAGGVYEQYF	TRBV5-4	TRBJ2-7
CASRPGQVTEAFF	TRBV5-4	TRBJ1-1
CASSRGDPGNTIYF	TRBV7-9	TRBJ1-3
CASSLGIQGNQPQHF	TRBV27	TRBJ1-5
CASSVDPGASGAVEQYF	TRBV9	TRBJ2-7
CASSLTGTYGYTF	TRBV28	TRBJ1-2
CSVGGGGGYNEQFF	TRBV29-1	TRBJ2-1
CASSRQMNTEAFF	TRBV19	TRBJ1-1
CTSSAGSYGYTF	TRBV2	TRBJ1-2
CASSFCQPQHF	TRBV12-1	TRBJ1-5
CASSLAWDQPQHF	TRBV7-2	TRBJ1-5
CASSVQDYNEQFF	TRBV2	TRBJ2-1
CASSWWTGGSPLHF	TRBV7-9	TRBJ1-6
CSVEGGISTDTQYF	TRBV29-1	TRBJ2-3
CASSYPYGGRNTEAFF	TRBV6-5	TRBJ1-1
CASSLAAGDYGYTF	TRBV5-5	TRBJ1-2
CASSFSGWGGDTIYF	TRBV27	TRBJ1-3
CASGGDNEQFF	TRBV28	TRBJ2-1
CASSLAGGVHNEQFF	TRBV5-4	TRBJ2-1
CASSVAGLAGQNEQYF	TRBV9	TRBJ2-7
CASSLGRVGEAFF	TRBV11-2	TRBJ1-1
CASSMRPTGTGTGELFF	TRBV19	TRBJ2-2
CASRGSAGRSTDTQYF	TRBV2	TRBJ2-3
CATTTLDRGGNTQYF	TRBV10-3	TRBJ2-3
CASHTLGGEGREQYF	TRBV6-1	TRBJ2-7
CARKSGATNEKLFF	TRBV28	TRBJ1-4
CASSVVEGIPFF	TRBV9	TRBJ1-1
CASIDSSGANVLTF	TRBV11-2	TRBJ2-6
CASSLGAGSTDTQYF	TRBV5-4	TRBJ2-3
CSVASFGGDSYNEQFF	TRBV29-1	TRBJ2-1
CASRQGAMETQYF	TRBV6-1	TRBJ2-5